These T cell receptor beta chains were read from a single sample in a study of blood T cells in healthy people across ages. MiXCR, run by TCRdb on the 5' RACE reads, gives a single entry per CDR3 protein. The repertoire includes around 800,000 distinct CDR3 sequences, 46% of them detected once, and 18% sits in the top ten. Material: blood. The receptors originated from a man of 80 years or more in good health. Both conserved end residues are part of each CDR3. A D gene is named only where the DNA matches it firmly. Clone size is given for some rows only: seen once, a few or many times, or a class if the clone is expanded.

V gene	J gene	clone size	D gene	CDR3 protein	CDR3 DNA
TRBV19	TRBJ2-7	.	TRBD2	CASSPRAGDSNEQYF	TGTGCCAGTAGTCCTCGGGCGGGAGACTCCAATGAGCAGTACTTC
TRBV4-3	TRBJ2-5	few	.	CASSPTSGETQYF	TGCGCCAGCAGCCCGACTAGTGGGGAGACCCAGTACTTC
TRBV3-1	TRBJ2-1	.	TRBD1	CASSHRDSYNLGEQFF	TGTGCCAGCAGCCACCGGGACAGCTATAATTTGGGTGAGCAGTTCTTC
TRBV20-1	TRBJ2-3	few	TRBD2	CSAGDSTDTQYF	TGCTCAGCGGGAGATAGCACAGATACGCAGTATTTT
TRBV12-3/TRBV12-4	TRBJ2-7	many	TRBD2	CASSSGLAGGLYEQYF	TGTGCCAGCAGTTCCGGACTAGCGGGAGGCCTGTACGAGCAGTACTTC
TRBV29-1	TRBJ2-5	few	TRBD1	CSVGGQGETQYF	TGCAGCGTTGGGGGACAGGGGGAGACCCAGTACTTC
TRBV30	TRBJ2-3	.	.	CAWSVAHSSTDTQYF	TGTGCCTGGAGTGTGGCGCACTCTAGCACAGATACGCAGTATTTT
TRBV20-1	TRBJ2-3	few	.	CSALDPGPGDTQYF	TGCAGTGCTCTAGATCCGGGACCGGGAGATACGCAGTATTTT
TRBV18	TRBJ2-7	few	TRBD2	CASSPGLAGDSYEQYF	TGTGCCAGCTCACCAGGACTAGCGGGAGATTCCTACGAGCAGTACTTC
TRBV12-3/TRBV12-4	TRBJ1-5	.	.	CASTLTQLSNQPQHF	TGTGCCAGCACCCTAACCCAACTTAGCAATCAGCCCCAGCATTTT
TRBV25-1	TRBJ2-1	.	TRBD1	CASSESGTGIAHEQFF	TGTGCCAGCAGTGAATCCGGGACAGGAATCGCCCATGAGCAGTTCTTC
TRBV20-1	TRBJ2-1	.	TRBD1	CSATPRTGGGEQFF	TGCAGTGCAACGCCCAGGACAGGGGGAGGTGAGCAGTTCTTC
TRBV5-1	TRBJ2-7	few	TRBD2	CASSWDSGPSYEQYF	TGCGCCAGCAGCTGGGATAGCGGGCCCTCCTACGAGCAGTACTTC
TRBV20-1	TRBJ1-6	.	TRBD1	CSATDRGNRLYNSPLHF	TGCAGTGCCACGGACAGGGGGAATCGGCTTTATAATTCACCCCTCCACTTT